This TCR beta chain came from a study of shared clonotypes between healthy human individuals. In germline, CDR1 is MNHEY, CDR2 SVGAGI. This CDR3 is 13 amino acids long. Assay execution proceeded at the deep level. As handled by the study authors: Owing to the provision of junction-only sequences devoid of quality scores by immunoSEQ, filtering differed. Sequenced by immunoSEQ multiplex PCR; TCRdb stores in-frame clones only, minus some. The DNA gave D and trimming, while V, J and clone size come from that table. The sample includes about 100,000 clones, about 67% of them seen just once. The TCR sequence derives from a woman aged 25 to 39 in good health. The chain recombines TRBV6-5 with TRBJ2-5, with D hard to call. TRBJ2-7 explains the end of the DNA better; the J call may be wrong. The sequenced sample was memory CD8+ T cells sorted from blood. Subset denoted: CD45RO+ cells pooled with CCR7-negative TemRA cells. The CDR3 loop is CASSSGTQYEQYF. The CDR3 region has the DNA TGTGCCAGCAGTTCCGGCACCCAATACGAGCAGTACTTC.